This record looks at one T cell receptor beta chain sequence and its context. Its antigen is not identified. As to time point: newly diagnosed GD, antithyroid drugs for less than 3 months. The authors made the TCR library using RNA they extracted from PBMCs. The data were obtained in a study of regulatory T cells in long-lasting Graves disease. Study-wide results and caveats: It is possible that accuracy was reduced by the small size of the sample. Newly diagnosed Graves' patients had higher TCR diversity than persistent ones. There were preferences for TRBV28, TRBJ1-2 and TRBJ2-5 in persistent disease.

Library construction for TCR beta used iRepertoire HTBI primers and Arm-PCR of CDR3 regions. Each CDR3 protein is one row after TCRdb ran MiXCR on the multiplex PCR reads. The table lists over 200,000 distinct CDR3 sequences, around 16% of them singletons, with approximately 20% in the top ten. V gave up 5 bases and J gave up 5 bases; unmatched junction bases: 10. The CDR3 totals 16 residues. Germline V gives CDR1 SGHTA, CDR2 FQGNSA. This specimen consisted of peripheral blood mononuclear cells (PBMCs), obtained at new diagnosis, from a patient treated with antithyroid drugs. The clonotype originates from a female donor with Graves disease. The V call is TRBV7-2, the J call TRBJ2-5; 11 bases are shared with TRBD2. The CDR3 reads CASSGGSGRALETQYF. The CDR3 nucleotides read TGTGCCAGCAGCGGCGGTAGCGGGAGGGCCCTGGAGACCCAGTACTTC.